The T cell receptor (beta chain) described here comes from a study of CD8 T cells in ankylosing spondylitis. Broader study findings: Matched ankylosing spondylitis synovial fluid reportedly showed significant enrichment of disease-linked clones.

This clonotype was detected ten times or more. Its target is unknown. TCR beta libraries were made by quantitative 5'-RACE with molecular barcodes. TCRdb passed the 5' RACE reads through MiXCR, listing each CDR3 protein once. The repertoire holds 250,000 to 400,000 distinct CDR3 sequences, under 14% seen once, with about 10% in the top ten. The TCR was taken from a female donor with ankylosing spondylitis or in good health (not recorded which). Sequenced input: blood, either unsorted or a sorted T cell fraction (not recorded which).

The CDR3 DNA sequence: TGTGCCAGCAGTTTCCCGGGCATCGGCTACGAGCAGTACTTC. It encodes CASSFPGIGYEQYF. This chain joins TRBV27 and TRBJ2-7, with D unclear. The germline gives CDR1 MNHEY, CDR2 SMNVEV (reference sequence). Trimming stripped 3 bases from V and 3 bases from J, with 12 bases between. The CDR3 runs 14 residues.